This T cell receptor beta chain derives from a study of blood T cell repertoires in COVID-19. TCRdb's table, derived via immunoSEQ multiplex PCR, lists solely in-frame clones and lacks some. The repertoire holds under 300,000 clones, with roughly 86% as singletons. The CDR3 loop spans 13 amino acids. After removal of 6 bases from V and 6 bases from J, the junction contained 6 bases not matched to a gene. This TCR was recovered from a man aged 50-60 years with acute or convalescent COVID-19. The sample consisted of peripheral blood. This chain connects TRBV12-3 or TRBV12-4 to TRBJ1-1; TRBD1 matches 8 bases. Here the CDR3 reads CASRKDREAEAFF. In DNA form, the CDR3 reads TGTGCCAGCAGAAAGGACAGGGAAGCTGAAGCTTTCTTT.